The entry below gives a single T cell receptor beta chain sequence along with its context. These data originate in a study of cytomegalovirus exposure and HLA in healthy donors. Study context: In an earlier analysis, around 120 million unique TCR beta sequences were found from some 200 million T cells.

PCR primers comprised 60 Vbeta and 13 Jbeta primers. In the study's own analysis: Counted up in a later analysis, unique TCR beta chains came to some 72 million, with around 11 million shared. Generated by immunoSEQ multiplex PCR, the TCRdb table keeps only in-frame clones and is missing some. That table supplies the V and J calls and clone size; D and trimming were determined from the DNA. The table records over 150,000 clones, about 79% of them present only once. In germline, CDR1 is MGHDK, CDR2 SYGVNS. V lost 3 bases and J lost 8; bases outside the gene matches: 10. The CDR3 extends over 15 amino acids. Those who donated were healthy bone marrow donors.

The sample was PBMCs. This receptor was taken from a boy aged 2 to 10 in good health and CMV-seronegative. J is TRBJ1-3 and V is TRBV25-1, with 7 bases lining up with TRBD1. CDR3 protein: CASSDRDSRMDTIYF. As DNA, the CDR3 is TGTGCCAGCAGTGATCGGGACAGCCGAATGGACACCATATATTTT.